This T cell receptor beta chain emerged from a study of CD8+ T cells in alopecia areata. This clone turned up a few times. Its antigen is unknown. Findings and limits, study-wide: Tofacitinib delivered significant drops in scalp clonality and in expanded CD8+ clones among the top 100.

The treatment denotes: oral pan-JAK inhibitor, 5-10 mg twice daily. Isolated RNA was reverse transcribed into cDNA used as the sequencing template. Assay used: immunoSEQ multiplex PCR; TCRdb lists only in-frame clones, some missing. The repertoire includes about 210,000 clones, just over 65% of them detected once, and about 1.2% sits in the top ten. The sequence derives from a human donor with alopecia areata. Sequencing was performed on CD4+ T cells sorted from blood, taken around week 44, from a patient treated with tofacitinib.

The CDR3 DNA sequence: TGTGCCAGCAGGGCCTGGACTAGCGGGGGGTCTGACGAGCAGTACTTC. Amino acids: CASRAWTSGGSDEQYF. The rearrangement uses TRBV2 and TRBJ2-7, with 14 bases fitting TRBD2. Per germline, CDR1 SNHLY and CDR2 FYNNEI. V shed 6 bases and J 5 bases; nucleotides not matched to a gene: 9. CDR3 size: 16 residues.